Shown below are 15 T cell receptor beta chains from a single sample sequenced in a study of T cell changes during pregnancy in multiple sclerosis. Sequenced by immunoSEQ multiplex PCR; TCRdb stores in-frame clones only, minus some. The table shows tens of thousands of clones, with about 91% occurring only once. The material sequenced was CD4+ T cells from peripheral blood mononuclear cells, taken in the third trimester of pregnancy. Source of these receptors: a female donor in good health, enrolled as a control in a pregnancy study.

This chain links TRBV19 with TRBJ2-3, with TRBD1 matching over 8 bases. V lost 6 bases to trimming and J lost 4 bases; unmatched junction nucleotides: 6. Per the germline V gene, CDR1 is LNHDA and CDR2 is SQIVND (reference sequence). The CDR3 totals 14 residues. CDR3 in amino acids: CASSGQGEADTQYF. The CDR3 region has the DNA TGTGCCAGTAGCGGACAGGGCGAGGCAGATACGCAGTATTTT.

This clone was seen once. The chain carries TRBV4-2 and TRBJ2-1, with 11 bases matching TRBD2. Looked up from germline, CDR1 is LGHNA and CDR2 is YNFKEQ. The CDR3 length is 16 residues. With 1 base clipped from V and 10 bases from J, the junction kept 9 bases outside the gene matches. CDR3 nucleotide sequence: TGTGCCAGCAGCCAAGTAGGTAGCGGGGGGGCTTTAGAGCAGTTCTTC. Translated, it gives CASSQVGSGGALEQFF.

The chain is built from TRBV30 and TRBJ2-1; D may be TRBD2 (7 bases). The CDR3 covers 14 residues. The ends were cut back, 5 bases at V and 10 bases at J, with 21 bases in the middle. The germline V gene has CDR1 GTSNPN and CDR2 SVGIG (reference sequence). CDR3 bases: TGTGCCTGGGCCTGGGGGGGGGCCCTGCCAGAGCAGTTCTTC. Its translation: CAWAWGGALPEQFF.

The rearrangement joins TRBV6-1 to TRBJ1-1; TRBD1 matches at 8 bases. There are 13 residues in the CDR3. CDR1 is MNHNS and CDR2 is SASEGT in the germline V gene. V gave up 6 bases and J gave up 4 bases; unmatched junction bases: 4. This CDR3 is CASRITGGTEAFF. CDR3 in DNA: TGTGCCAGCAGGATCACAGGGGGCACTGAAGCTTTCTTT.

CDR3: CASSLQGSNQPQHF. CDR3 nucleotide sequence: TGTGCCAGCAGCTTACAGGGATCCAATCAGCCCCAGCATTTT. The chain joins TRBV5-4 to TRBJ1-5, with a tentative D call TRBD1 (6 bases). V gave up 2 bases and J gave up 3 bases, with 9 bases separating them. Germline V gene sequence: CDR1 SGHNT, CDR2 YYREEE (reference sequence). The CDR3 totals 14 residues.

V and J are TRBV2 and TRBJ1-4; 7 nucleotides agree with TRBD1. The CDR3 has 15 amino acids. CDR1 SNHLY and CDR2 FYNNEI come from the germline V gene. The ends lost 7 bases at V and 7 bases at J; junction bases unmatched: 12. The CDR3 protein is CASTRDSGSGEKLFF. CDR3 DNA sequence: TGTGCCAGCACCAGGGACAGCGGGAGTGGTGAAAAACTGTTTTTT.

There are a few counts of this clone. The V gene is TRBV30, the J gene TRBJ1-6; weak D call: TRBD1 (6 bases). V dropped 4 bases and J dropped 10 bases, with 17 bases sitting between them. CDR3 size: 14 residues. Germline CDR1 GTSNPN, CDR2 SVGIG (reference sequence). CDR3 loop: CAWTQGSLESPLHF. The DNA of the CDR3 is TGTGCCTGGACCCAGGGGAGTTTAGAGTCACCCCTCCACTTT. Drawing the rest from reference TRBV30 and TRBJ1-6, the complete variable domain is SQTIHQWPATLVQPVGSPLSLECTVEGTSNPNLYWYRQAAGRGLQLLFYSVGIGQISSEVPQNLSASRPQDRQFILSSKKLLLSDSGFYLCAWTQGSLESPLHFGNGTRLTVT.

The chain combines TRBV7-2 with TRBJ1-6; maybe TRBD1 (6 bases). The CDR3 has 15 amino acids. V dropped 5 bases and J dropped 9 bases, with 17 bases sitting between them. Germline V gene sequence: CDR1 SGHTA, CDR2 FQGNSA. The CDR3 bases are TGTGCCAGCAGCCACAAAGGGGGGGAAATTTCACCCCTCCACTTT. This translates into CASSHKGGEISPLHF.

The gene calls are TRBV18 and TRBJ1-1, with 9 positions matching TRBD1. This CDR3 spans 16 amino acids. Unmatched junction bases numbered 9, after V lost 5 bases and J lost 2 bases. Germline CDR1 KGHSH, CDR2 LQKENI. The CDR3 bases are TGTGCCAGCTCAAACACAGGGGGCGTAACCAACACTGAAGCTTTCTTT. It encodes CASSNTGGVTNTEAFF. The full variable domain, completed using reference TRBV18 and TRBJ1-1, is NAGVMQNPRHLVRRRGQEARLRCSPMKGHSHVYWYRQLPEEGLKFMVYLQKENIIDESGMPKERFSAEFPKEGPSILRIQQVVRGDSAAYFCASSNTGGVTNTEAFFGQGTRLTVV.

The genes are TRBV7-9 and TRBJ1-2; 8 positions agree with TRBD1. This CDR3 region has 15 residues. Germline CDR1 and CDR2: SEHNR and FQNEAQ (reference sequence). The V segment lost 5 bases and the J segment 1 base; nucleotides outside the gene matches: 6. This CDR3 is CASSGRDRGNYGYTF. The CDR3 DNA follows: TGTGCCAGCAGCGGCCGTGACAGGGGTAACTATGGCTACACCTTC.

The chain couples TRBV27 to TRBJ1-5; the D gene is possibly TRBD1 (6 bases). The V gene's germline CDR1 is MNHEY and CDR2 SMNVEV (reference sequence). The CDR3 spans 16 residues. Deletions cut 9 bases from V and 2 bases from J, with 20 bases between. The CDR3 reads CASSRDNPWGNQPQHF. The DNA of the CDR3 is TGTGCCAGTTCCAGGGACAACCCATGGGGCAATCAGCCCCAGCATTTT.

The chain carries TRBV27 and TRBJ1-5, with D perhaps TRBD1 (5 bases). Germline loops: CDR1 MNHEY, CDR2 SMNVEV (reference sequence). With 6 bases removed from V and 2 bases from J, the gap between germline ends came to 11 bases. The CDR3 covers 14 residues. The CDR3 protein is CASSPGGGNQPQHF. The DNA for the CDR3 is TGTGCCAGCAGCCCTGGGGGGGGCAATCAGCCCCAGCATTTT.

This clone was detected only once. The chain joins TRBV7-9 to TRBJ2-7; TRBD1 agrees at 7 bases. The CDR3 sequence is 16 residues long. Germline CDR1 and CDR2: SEHNR and FQNEAQ (reference sequence). V trimming: 7 bases; J trimming: 0 bases; junction bases outside the gene matches: 12. The DNA for the CDR3 is TGTGCCAGCACTCACCCCGGGACAGATAGCTCCTACGAGCAGTACTTC. This sequence encodes CASTHPGTDSSYEQYF.

This chain connects TRBV5-6 to TRBJ2-6, with D perhaps TRBD1 (6 bases). The CDR3 consists of 19 residues. V shed 4 bases and J shed 0 bases, with 20 bases lying between them. CDR1 SGHDT and CDR2 YYEEEE come from the germline V gene. CDR3: CASSTLPGQYFSGANVLTF. The CDR3, as DNA: TGTGCCAGCAGCACCCTCCCGGGACAATATTTCTCTGGGGCCAACGTCCTGACTTTC.

V is TRBV19 and J is TRBJ1-1; 7 bases are shared with TRBD1. This CDR3 has 14 amino acids. Germline V lookup: CDR1 LNHDA, CDR2 SQIVND (reference sequence). Trimming at V came to 5 bases and at J to 4 bases, leaving 7 bases not matched to a gene. Here the CDR3 DNA reads TGTGCCAGTAGTTCCCACAGGGGTAGCACTGAAGCTTTCTTT. Its protein is CASSSHRGSTEAFF.